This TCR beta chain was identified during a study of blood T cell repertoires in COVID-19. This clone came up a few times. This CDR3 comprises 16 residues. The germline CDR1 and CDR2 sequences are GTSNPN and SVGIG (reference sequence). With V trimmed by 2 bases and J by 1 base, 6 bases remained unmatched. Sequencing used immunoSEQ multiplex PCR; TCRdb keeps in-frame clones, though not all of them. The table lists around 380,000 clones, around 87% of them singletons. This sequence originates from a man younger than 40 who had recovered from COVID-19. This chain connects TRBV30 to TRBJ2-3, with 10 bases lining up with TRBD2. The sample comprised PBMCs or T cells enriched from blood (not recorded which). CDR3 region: CAWSSITSGGTDTQYF. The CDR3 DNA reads TGTGCCTGGAGTTCCATTACTAGCGGGGGCACAGATACGCAGTATTTT.